Listed below are T cell receptor beta chains from one sample, sequenced in a study of OX40 agonist ivuxolimab in advanced cancers. Data came from immunoSEQ multiplex PCR; TCRdb stores just in-frame clones and leaves some out. The sample lists tens of thousands of clones; about 80% were seen once. Material: CD4+ or CD8+ T cells sorted from blood, obtained in a trial of the OX40 agonist ivuxolimab. Receptors originate from an adult with an advanced solid tumor such as melanoma, head and neck, liver or kidney cancer. CDR3s include the opening cysteine and the closing phenylalanine or tryptophan. Fields, in order: CDR3 protein, CDR3 DNA, V gene, clone size, J gene, D gene. The D gene is left open where the match is weak. Size is omitted from some rows. Given values are once, few, many or a class for expanded clones.

cdr3_aa: CASSLSGTGITEQFF; cdr3_nt: TGTGCCAGCAGTTTATCCGGGACAGGGATAACTGAGCAGTTCTTC; v_call: TRBV27; clone_size: few; j_call: TRBJ2-1; d_call: TRBD1
cdr3_aa: CATSRSRERENTEAFF; cdr3_nt: TGTGCCACCAGCAGGAGCCGTGAGCGGGAGAACACTGAAGCTTTCTTT; v_call: TRBV15; clone_size: once; j_call: TRBJ1-1; d_call: .
cdr3_aa: CASSYDQYNEQFF; cdr3_nt: TGTGCCAGCAGTTACGACCAGTACAATGAGCAGTTCTTC; v_call: TRBV6-5; clone_size: .; j_call: TRBJ2-1; d_call: .
cdr3_aa: CASSYSAGIRDTQYF; cdr3_nt: TGTGCCAGCAGTTACTCGGCAGGGATCCGAGATACGCAGTATTTT; v_call: TRBV6-5; clone_size: .; j_call: TRBJ2-3; d_call: .
cdr3_aa: CATAPQGSTEAFF; cdr3_nt: TGTGCCACCGCCCCCCAGGGCAGCACTGAAGCTTTCTTT; v_call: TRBV10-3; clone_size: .; j_call: TRBJ1-1; d_call: .
cdr3_aa: CASSSRQGANYEQYF; cdr3_nt: TGTGCCAGTAGTTCCCGTCAGGGGGCGAACTACGAGCAGTACTTC; v_call: TRBV19; clone_size: .; j_call: TRBJ2-7; d_call: TRBD1
cdr3_aa: CASRGAGESAEAFF; cdr3_nt: TGTGCCAGCAGGGGGGCAGGGGAATCGGCTGAAGCTTTCTTT; v_call: TRBV6-4; clone_size: .; j_call: TRBJ1-1; d_call: .
cdr3_aa: CASSQGGRYTYEQYF; cdr3_nt: TGCGCCAGCAGTCAAGGAGGCCGATACACCTACGAGCAGTACTTC; v_call: TRBV23-1; clone_size: .; j_call: TRBJ2-7; d_call: .
cdr3_aa: CASSFQSRNEQFF; cdr3_nt: TGTGCCAGCAGCTTCCAATCTCGCAATGAGCAGTTCTTC; v_call: TRBV7-3; clone_size: .; j_call: TRBJ2-1; d_call: .
cdr3_aa: CASSTGSTSSTDTQYF; cdr3_nt: TGTGCCAGCAGCACCGGGAGCACCTCTAGCACAGATACGCAGTATTTT; v_call: TRBV28; clone_size: .; j_call: TRBJ2-3; d_call: .
cdr3_aa: CASSLGIYNEQFF; cdr3_nt: TGTGCCAGCAGCTTGGGTATTTACAATGAGCAGTTCTTC; v_call: TRBV6-1; clone_size: .; j_call: TRBJ2-1; d_call: .
cdr3_aa: CASSLHRGNTGELFF; cdr3_nt: TGTGCCAGCAGCTTACACCGGGGGAACACCGGGGAGCTGTTTTTT; v_call: TRBV7-3; clone_size: .; j_call: TRBJ2-2; d_call: .
cdr3_aa: CAISESGQGRDEQYF; cdr3_nt: TGTGCCATCAGTGAGTCGGGACAGGGAAGGGACGAGCAGTACTTC; v_call: TRBV10-3; clone_size: .; j_call: TRBJ2-7; d_call: TRBD1
cdr3_aa: CASSLAGTSYEQYF; cdr3_nt: TGTGCCAGCAGCCTAGCGGGGACCTCCTACGAGCAGTACTTC; v_call: TRBV5-6; clone_size: .; j_call: TRBJ2-7; d_call: TRBD2
cdr3_aa: CASSFIPTDTQYF; cdr3_nt: TGCGCCAGCAGCTTTATCCCCACAGATACGCAGTATTTT; v_call: TRBV5-1; clone_size: .; j_call: TRBJ2-3; d_call: .
cdr3_aa: CASSPPRTNTEAFF; cdr3_nt: TGTGCCAGCAGCCCCCCCCGCACGAACACTGAAGCTTTCTTT; v_call: TRBV28; clone_size: .; j_call: TRBJ1-1; d_call: .
cdr3_aa: CAISEPGMNTEAFF; cdr3_nt: TGTGCCATCAGTGAGCCAGGGATGAACACTGAAGCTTTCTTT; v_call: TRBV10-3; clone_size: .; j_call: TRBJ1-1; d_call: .
cdr3_aa: CASSGLAGISNEQFF; cdr3_nt: TGTGCCAGCAGCGGACTAGCGGGCATTTCCAATGAGCAGTTCTTC; v_call: TRBV7-9; clone_size: .; j_call: TRBJ2-1; d_call: TRBD2
cdr3_aa: CASSEQRQETQYF; cdr3_nt: TGCGCCAGCAGTGAACAGAGACAAGAGACCCAGTACTTC; v_call: TRBV10-2; clone_size: .; j_call: TRBJ2-5; d_call: .
cdr3_aa: CASSQVLGGATDTQYF; cdr3_nt: TGTGCCAGCAGCCAAGTTCTGGGAGGGGCCACAGATACGCAGTATTTT; v_call: TRBV7-8; clone_size: few; j_call: TRBJ2-3; d_call: TRBD2
cdr3_aa: CASSPRWNVQGAGYGYTF; cdr3_nt: TGTGCCAGCTCACCCCGGTGGAACGTACAGGGGGCAGGCTATGGCTACACCTTC; v_call: TRBV18; clone_size: few; j_call: TRBJ1-2; d_call: TRBD1
cdr3_aa: CASGRGGLEAFF; cdr3_nt: TGTGCCAGTGGCCGTGGGGGGCTAGAAGCTTTCTTT; v_call: TRBV19; clone_size: once; j_call: TRBJ1-1; d_call: .
cdr3_aa: CAWSLTGGSYNEQFF; cdr3_nt: TGTGCCTGGAGCCTGACGGGAGGCTCCTACAATGAGCAGTTCTTC; v_call: TRBV30; clone_size: .; j_call: TRBJ2-1; d_call: TRBD2
cdr3_aa: CASSTPGRNYGYTF; cdr3_nt: TGTGCCAGCAGTACCCCGGGACGGAACTATGGCTACACCTTC; v_call: TRBV6-5; clone_size: .; j_call: TRBJ1-2; d_call: .
cdr3_aa: CASSPSWDRSKRDSGNTIYF; cdr3_nt: TGTGCCAGCAGCCCCTCCTGGGACAGGTCAAAAAGGGACTCTGGAAACACCATATATTTT; v_call: TRBV21-1; clone_size: .; j_call: TRBJ1-3; d_call: .
cdr3_aa: CASSRGSGSTDTQYF; cdr3_nt: TGTGCCAGCAGCCGGGGTAGCGGGAGCACAGATACGCAGTATTTT; v_call: TRBV14; clone_size: .; j_call: TRBJ2-3; d_call: TRBD2
cdr3_aa: CASTLDRNTEAFF; cdr3_nt: TGTGCCAGCACTCTCGACAGGAACACTGAAGCTTTCTTT; v_call: TRBV2; clone_size: .; j_call: TRBJ1-1; d_call: .
cdr3_aa: CASSPRAGSGANVLTF; cdr3_nt: TGTGCCAGCAGCCCCCGGGCGGGATCTGGGGCCAACGTCCTGACTTTC; v_call: TRBV7-9; clone_size: .; j_call: TRBJ2-6; d_call: .
cdr3_aa: CASSQSLRALGVSDTQYF; cdr3_nt: TGTGCCAGCAGCCAAAGTCTACGCGCCCTAGGCGTGTCAGATACGCAGTATTTT; v_call: TRBV14; clone_size: .; j_call: TRBJ2-3; d_call: .
cdr3_aa: CTSSSPGSGTSDTQYF; cdr3_nt: TGCACCAGCAGCTCCCCGGGGAGCGGGACGTCAGATACGCAGTATTTT; v_call: TRBV1; clone_size: .; j_call: TRBJ2-3; d_call: .